Here is one TCR beta chain with its context. This clone has more than one count but fewer than ten. The specificity of this receptor is unknown. No much larger clone is present one base from it, and per-base qualities are unavailable. The CDR3 holds 16 amino acids from the cysteine to the phenylalanine. This entry keeps only the CDR3 DNA: 48 bases, framed from base 1. CDR1 is given as MNHNS and CDR2 as SASEGT, both from the germline V gene. The trim is 0 bases for V and 2 bases for J, with a gap of 13 bases between the germline ends. In light of the paper, this sample's time point label describes: about 28 days (+/-7) after the second vaccine dose. AZD1222 recipients with second doses at about 4 weeks or about 12 weeks were pooled, because spike-specific TCR depth and breadth did not differ between schedules. Samples from vaccinated people were obtained from the UK trials COV001 and COV002, which included a single-blind randomized controlled phase 2/3 trial of AZD1222 (ChAdOx1 nCoV-19) in healthy adults. For TCRbeta chain sequencing, PBMC samples from trial participants were taken at day 0 and at day 28 after the second dose.

This entry comes from a study of T cell responses to AZD1222 COVID-19 vaccine (dated by TCRdb to the early 2020s). Looking at the study overall: TCR sequencing covered 230 to 250 trial participants: some 210 given two doses of AZD1222 and about 26 given two doses of MenACWY control vaccine. Trial participants were enrolled by age into subgroups of 18-55, 56-69 and 70-plus years, and roughly 150, 30 and 60 TCR-sequenced participants, respectively, were included in these subgroups. General conclusions and limits of the study: After two AZD1222 doses, spike-specific TCR breadth and depth were significantly higher than at day 0 and than in MenACWY recipients. Epitopes outside the regions mutated in the B.1.351 and B.1.1.7 variants were reportedly recognized by nearly half of the unique spike-specific TCRs. In the small 56-69-year group, the increase in depth fell short of significance, most likely because of low power. Participants were mostly white British, with more females than males. The authors suggested clonal diversity may have been underestimated. Only five to seven AZD1222 recipients were SARS-CoV-2 seropositive at baseline, limiting conclusions about previously exposed vaccinees. CD4 TCRs associated with the vaccine covered the entire spike protein, and the dominant responses were in regions 160-218 and 743-854. Because no samples from the day 14 peak response were available, repertoires could be characterized only after the peak T cell response.

The CDR3 regions of human TCRbeta chains were analyzed by immunosequencing. In the authors' own workflow: Repertoire TCRs were checked for matches against a reference library of SARS-CoV-2-specific TCRs that had been generated using the MIRA antigen-specificity platform. Breadth was defined as the fraction of unique TCRs that were SARS-CoV-2-associated. Depth was defined as the fraction of total T cells that were SARS-CoV-2-associated. Using the MIRA data, every spike-specific TCR was mapped to the spike region that the TCR reacted to and assigned to either a CD4 or a CD8 class. Log10-transformed breadth and depth values were compared by one-way ANOVA with Sidak's multiple comparisons tests. TCRdb holds this immuneACCESS table with in-frame rearrangements only. Some clones are missing; in checked studies, unresolved V genes explain under half, and the rest has no known cause. The V and J calls and clone size are taken from that table; D and trimming were inferred from the DNA. This sample has approximately 160,000 clones in its table, and roughly nine tenths of those were observed once. Around 1% of the sample rests with the top ten.

The TCR was taken from an adult who received the AZD1222 COVID-19 vaccine. The V gene is TRBV6-1 and the J gene is TRBJ1-2, with no confident D gene call. The material was peripheral blood, obtained 28 days after the second AZD1222 dose. The nucleotide sequence is given as TGTGCCAGCAGTGAAGCCCCGGGTTTGATGAACTATGGCTACACCTTC. The resulting protein is CASSEAPGLMNYGYTF.